This T cell receptor beta chain originates from a study of read filtering for tumor transcriptome and immune sequencing. Study in general: IR-seq gave about 3.5 to 10.27 million TCR reads per sample; RNA-seq gave roughly 80 to 1,300.

This clonotype appeared many times. Its target is not known. Molecular barcoded adaptors covering alpha/delta and beta/gamma chains were used on around 370 ng RNA. TCRdb reanalysed the reads using MiXCR and keeps one entry per CDR3 protein. The data show about 90,000 distinct CDR3 sequences, 9% to 15% seen once. Overall study findings and caveats: Compared with RNA-seq, IR-seq gave much higher clonotype depth and reliability.

There are 15 residues in the CDR3. V lost 2 bases and J 0 bases, leaving 10 bases between the germline ends. Germline V gene lookup returns CDR1 MNHEY and CDR2 SVGEGT. This receptor was taken from a donor over 35 with multiple myeloma. The rearrangement links TRBV6-2 or TRBV6-3 to TRBJ1-2, with no clear D. The sample comprised a population of CD138-negative cells sorted from bone marrow. This CDR3 is CASSYRTDSNYGYTF. In nucleotides, the CDR3 is TGTGCCAGCAGTTACCGAACAGACTCTAACTATGGCTACACCTTC.